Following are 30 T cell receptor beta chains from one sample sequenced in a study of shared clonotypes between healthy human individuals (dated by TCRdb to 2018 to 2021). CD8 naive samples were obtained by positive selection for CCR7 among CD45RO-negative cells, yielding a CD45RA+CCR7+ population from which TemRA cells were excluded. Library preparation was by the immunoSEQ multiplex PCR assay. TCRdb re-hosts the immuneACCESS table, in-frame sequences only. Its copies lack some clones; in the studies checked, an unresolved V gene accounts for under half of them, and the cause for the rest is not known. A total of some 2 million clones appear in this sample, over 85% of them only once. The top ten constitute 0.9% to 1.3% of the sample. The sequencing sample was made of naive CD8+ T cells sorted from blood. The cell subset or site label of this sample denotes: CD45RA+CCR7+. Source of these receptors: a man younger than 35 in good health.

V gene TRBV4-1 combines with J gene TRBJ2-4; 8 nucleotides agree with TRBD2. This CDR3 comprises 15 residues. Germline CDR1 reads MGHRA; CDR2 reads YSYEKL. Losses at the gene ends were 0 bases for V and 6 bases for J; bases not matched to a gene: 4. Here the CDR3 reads CASSQEAGAGNIQYF. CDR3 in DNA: TGCGCCAGCAGCCAAGAAGCGGGAGCGGGAAACATTCAGTACTTC.

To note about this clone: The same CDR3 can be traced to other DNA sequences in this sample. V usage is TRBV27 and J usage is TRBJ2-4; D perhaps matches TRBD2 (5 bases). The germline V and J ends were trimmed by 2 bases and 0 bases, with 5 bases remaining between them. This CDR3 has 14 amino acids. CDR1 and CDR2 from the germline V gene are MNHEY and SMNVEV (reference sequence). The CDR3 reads CASSLAGAKNIQYF. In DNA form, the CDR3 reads TGTGCCAGCAGTTTAGCGGGAGCCAAAAACATTCAGTACTTC.

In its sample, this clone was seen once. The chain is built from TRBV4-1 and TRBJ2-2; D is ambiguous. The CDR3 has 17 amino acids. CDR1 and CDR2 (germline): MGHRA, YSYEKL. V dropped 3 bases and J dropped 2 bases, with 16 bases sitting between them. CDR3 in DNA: TGCGCCAGCAGCCACCCGGCGGTGACTCCAAACACCGGGGAGCTGTTTTTT. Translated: CASSHPAVTPNTGELFF.

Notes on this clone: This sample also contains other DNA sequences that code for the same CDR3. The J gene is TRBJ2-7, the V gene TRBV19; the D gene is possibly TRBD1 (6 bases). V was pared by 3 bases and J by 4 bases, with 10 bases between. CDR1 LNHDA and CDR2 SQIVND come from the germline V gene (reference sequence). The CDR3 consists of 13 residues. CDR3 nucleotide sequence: TGTGCCAGTAGTATGGGGGCTGGGTACGAGCAGTACTTC. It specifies CASSMGAGYEQYF.

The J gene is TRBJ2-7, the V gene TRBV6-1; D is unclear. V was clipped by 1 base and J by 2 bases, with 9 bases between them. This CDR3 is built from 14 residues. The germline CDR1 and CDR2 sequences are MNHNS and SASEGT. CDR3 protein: CASSEGRVPYEQYF. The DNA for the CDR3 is TGTGCCAGCAGTGAAGGCCGGGTTCCCTACGAGCAGTACTTC.

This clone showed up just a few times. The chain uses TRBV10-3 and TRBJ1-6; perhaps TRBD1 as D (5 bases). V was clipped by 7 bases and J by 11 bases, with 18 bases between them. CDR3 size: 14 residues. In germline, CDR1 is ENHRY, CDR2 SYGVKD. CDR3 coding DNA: TGTGCCATCAATGACTGGGGACCGGGAGCACCCCTCCACTTT. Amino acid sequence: CAINDWGPGAPLHF.

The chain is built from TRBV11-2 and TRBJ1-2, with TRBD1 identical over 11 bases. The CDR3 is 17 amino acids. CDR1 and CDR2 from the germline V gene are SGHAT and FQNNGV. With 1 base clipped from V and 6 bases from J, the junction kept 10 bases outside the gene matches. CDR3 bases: TGTGCCAGCAGCTTAGGTCCCGGGACAGGGGGGCGAGATGGCTACACCTTC. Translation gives CASSLGPGTGGRDGYTF.

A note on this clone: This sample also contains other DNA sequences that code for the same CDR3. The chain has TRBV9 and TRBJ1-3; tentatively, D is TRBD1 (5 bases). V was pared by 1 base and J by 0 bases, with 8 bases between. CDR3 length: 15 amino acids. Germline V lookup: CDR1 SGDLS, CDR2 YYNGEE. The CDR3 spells CASSVQGGSGNTIYF. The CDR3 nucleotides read TGTGCCAGCAGCGTACAGGGAGGCTCTGGAAACACCATATATTTT.

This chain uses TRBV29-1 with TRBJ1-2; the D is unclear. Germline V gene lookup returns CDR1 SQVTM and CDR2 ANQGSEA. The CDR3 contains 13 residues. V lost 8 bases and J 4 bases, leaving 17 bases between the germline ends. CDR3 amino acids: CSIPTDPFYGYTF. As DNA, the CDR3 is TGCAGCATTCCCACGGATCCTTTCTATGGCTACACCTTC. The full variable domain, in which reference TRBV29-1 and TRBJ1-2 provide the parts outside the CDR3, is SAVISQKPSRDICQRGTSLTIQCQVDSQVTMMFWYRQQPGQSLTLIATANQGSEATYESGFVIDKFPISRPNLTFSTLTVSNMSPEDSSIYLCSIPTDPFYGYTFGSGTRLTVV.

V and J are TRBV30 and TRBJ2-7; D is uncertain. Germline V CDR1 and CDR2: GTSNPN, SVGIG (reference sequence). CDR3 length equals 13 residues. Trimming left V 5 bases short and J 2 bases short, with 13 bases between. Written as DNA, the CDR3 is TGTGCCTGGTCCTGGGATGAAACCTACGAGCAGTACTTC. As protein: CAWSWDETYEQYF. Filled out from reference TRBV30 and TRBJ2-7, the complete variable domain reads SQTIHQWPATLVQPVGSPLSLECTVEGTSNPNLYWYRQAAGRGLQLLFYSVGIGQISSEVPQNLSASRPQDRQFILSSKKLLLSDSGFYLCAWSWDETYEQYFGPGTRLTVT.

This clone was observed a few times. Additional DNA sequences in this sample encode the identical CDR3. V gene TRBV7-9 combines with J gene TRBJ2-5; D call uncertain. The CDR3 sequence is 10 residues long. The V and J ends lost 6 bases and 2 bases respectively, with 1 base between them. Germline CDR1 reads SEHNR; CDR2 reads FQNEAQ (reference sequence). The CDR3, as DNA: TGTGCCAGCAGTCAAGAGACCCAGTACTTC. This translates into CASSQETQYF.

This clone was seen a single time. CDR3 sequence: CASSLEQTGATRETQYF. CDR3 DNA sequence: TGCGCCAGCAGCTTGGAACAAACAGGGGCCACCCGGGAGACCCAGTACTTC. This chain uses TRBV5-1 with TRBJ2-5, with TRBD1 identical over 7 bases. Germline CDR1 reads SGHRS; CDR2 reads YFSETQ. J was trimmed by 5 bases and V by 0 bases; bases with no gene match: 13. This CDR3 is 17 amino acids long. The full variable domain, with the rest looked up from reference TRBV5-1 and TRBJ2-5, is KAGVTQTPRYLIKTRGQQVTLSCSPISGHRSVSWYQQTPGQGLQFLFEYFSETQRNKGNFPGRFSGRQFSNSRSEMNVSTLELGDSALYLCASSLEQTGATRETQYFGPGTRLLVL.

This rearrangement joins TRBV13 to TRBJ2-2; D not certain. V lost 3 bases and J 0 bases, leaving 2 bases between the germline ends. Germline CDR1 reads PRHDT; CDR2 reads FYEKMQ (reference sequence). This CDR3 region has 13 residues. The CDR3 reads CASSLSNTGELFF. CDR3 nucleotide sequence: TGTGCCAGCAGCTTGTCGAACACCGGGGAGCTGTTTTTT.

CDR3 sequence: CASSPGLESGELFF. The DNA for the CDR3 is TGTGCCAGCAGTCCGGGTCTCGAATCCGGGGAGCTGTTTTTT. The chain is built from TRBV7-2 and TRBJ2-2, with unresolved D. CDR3 length: 14 residues. The V and J ends lost 6 bases and 6 bases respectively, with 14 bases between them. Germline CDR1 SGHTA, CDR2 FQGNSA.

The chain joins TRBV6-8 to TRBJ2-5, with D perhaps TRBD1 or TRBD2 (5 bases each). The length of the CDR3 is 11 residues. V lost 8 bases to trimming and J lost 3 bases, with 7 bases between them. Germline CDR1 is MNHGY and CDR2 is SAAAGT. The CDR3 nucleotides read TGTGCCAGCCGAGGGGAAGAGACCCAGTACTTC. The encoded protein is CASRGEETQYF.

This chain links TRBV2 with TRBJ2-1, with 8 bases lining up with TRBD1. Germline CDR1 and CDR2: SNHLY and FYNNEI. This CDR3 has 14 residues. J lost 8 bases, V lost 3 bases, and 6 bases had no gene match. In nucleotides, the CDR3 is TGTGCCAGCAGTGACCCAGGGGGCATCGATGAGCAGTTCTTC. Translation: CASSDPGGIDEQFF.

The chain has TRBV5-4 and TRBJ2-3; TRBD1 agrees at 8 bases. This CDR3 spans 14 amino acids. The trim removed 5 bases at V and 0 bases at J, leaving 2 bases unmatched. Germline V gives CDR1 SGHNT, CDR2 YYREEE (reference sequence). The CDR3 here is CASRGDRSTDTQYF. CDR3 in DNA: TGTGCCAGCAGGGGGGACAGGAGCACAGATACGCAGTATTTT. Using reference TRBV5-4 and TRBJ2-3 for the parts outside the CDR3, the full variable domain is ETGVTQSPTHLIKTRGQQVTLRCSSQSGHNTVSWYQQALGQGPQFIFQYYREEENGRGNFPPRFSGLQFPNYSSELNVNALELDDSALYLCASRGDRSTDTQYFGPGTRLTVL.

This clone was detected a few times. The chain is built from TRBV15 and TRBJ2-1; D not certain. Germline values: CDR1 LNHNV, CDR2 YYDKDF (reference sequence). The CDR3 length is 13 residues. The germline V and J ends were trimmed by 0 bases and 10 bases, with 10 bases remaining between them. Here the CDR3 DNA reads TGTGCCACCAGCAGAGACCAAACCTTAGAGCAGTTCTTC. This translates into CATSRDQTLEQFF.

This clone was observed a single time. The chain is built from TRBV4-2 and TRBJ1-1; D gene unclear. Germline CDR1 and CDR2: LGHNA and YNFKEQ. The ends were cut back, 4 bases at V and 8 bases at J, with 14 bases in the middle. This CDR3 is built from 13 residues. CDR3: CASSPSVKVEAFF. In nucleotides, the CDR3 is TGTGCCAGCAGCCCCAGCGTGAAAGTCGAAGCTTTCTTT.

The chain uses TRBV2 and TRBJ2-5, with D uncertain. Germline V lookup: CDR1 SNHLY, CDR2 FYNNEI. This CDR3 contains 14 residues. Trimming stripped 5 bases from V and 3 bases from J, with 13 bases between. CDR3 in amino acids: CASSIGPKKETQYF. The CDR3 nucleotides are TGTGCCAGCAGTATCGGCCCAAAGAAAGAGACCCAGTACTTC.

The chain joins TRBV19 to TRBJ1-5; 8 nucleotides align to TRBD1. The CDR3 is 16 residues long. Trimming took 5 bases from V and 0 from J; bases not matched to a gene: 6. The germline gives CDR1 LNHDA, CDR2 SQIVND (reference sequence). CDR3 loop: CASSQTGEYSNQPQHF. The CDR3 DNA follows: TGTGCCAGTAGTCAGACAGGGGAATATAGCAATCAGCCCCAGCATTTT.

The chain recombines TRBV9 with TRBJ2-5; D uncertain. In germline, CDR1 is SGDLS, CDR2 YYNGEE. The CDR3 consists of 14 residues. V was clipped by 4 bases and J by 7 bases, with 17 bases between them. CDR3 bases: TGTGCCAGCAGCCCCCCTCAACCTCCAGGGACCCAGTACTTC. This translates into CASSPPQPPGTQYF.

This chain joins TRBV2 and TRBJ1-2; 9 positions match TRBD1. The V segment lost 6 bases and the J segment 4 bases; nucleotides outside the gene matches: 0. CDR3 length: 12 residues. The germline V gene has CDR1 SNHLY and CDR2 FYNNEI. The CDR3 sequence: CASRTGGYGYTF. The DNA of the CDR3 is TGTGCCAGCAGGACAGGGGGCTATGGCTACACCTTC.

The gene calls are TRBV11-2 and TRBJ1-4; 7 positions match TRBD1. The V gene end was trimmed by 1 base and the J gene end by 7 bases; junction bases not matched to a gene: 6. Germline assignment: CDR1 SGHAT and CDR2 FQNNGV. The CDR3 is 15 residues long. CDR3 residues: CASSLVIRGREKLFF. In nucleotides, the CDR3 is TGTGCCAGCAGCTTAGTAATAAGGGGGCGTGAAAAACTGTTTTTT. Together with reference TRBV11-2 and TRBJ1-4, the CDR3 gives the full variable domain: EAGVAQSPRYKIIEKRQSVAFWCNPISGHATLYWYQQILGQGPKLLIQFQNNGVVDDSQLPKDRFSAERLKGVDSTLKIQPAKLEDSAVYLCASSLVIRGREKLFFGSGTQLSVL.

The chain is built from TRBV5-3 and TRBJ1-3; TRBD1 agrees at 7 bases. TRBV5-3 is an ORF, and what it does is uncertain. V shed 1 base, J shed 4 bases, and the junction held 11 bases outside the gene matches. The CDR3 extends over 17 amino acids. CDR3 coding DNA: TGTGCCAGAAGCTTGAAGAAAGACAGGGCGGACGGAAACACCATATATTTT. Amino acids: CARSLKKDRADGNTIYF.

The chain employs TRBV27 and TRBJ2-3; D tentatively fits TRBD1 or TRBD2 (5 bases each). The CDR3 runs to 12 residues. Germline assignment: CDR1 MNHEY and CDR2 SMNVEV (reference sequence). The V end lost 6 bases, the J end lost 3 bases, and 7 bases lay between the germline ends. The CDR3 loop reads CASSEGTDTQYF. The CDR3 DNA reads TGTGCCAGCAGCGAGGGGACAGATACGCAGTATTTT.

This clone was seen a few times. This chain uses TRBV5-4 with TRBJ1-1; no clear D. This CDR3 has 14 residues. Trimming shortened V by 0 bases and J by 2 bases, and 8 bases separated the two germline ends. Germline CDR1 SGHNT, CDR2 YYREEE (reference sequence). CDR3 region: CASSLAQSNTEAFF. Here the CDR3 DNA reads TGTGCCAGCAGCTTGGCCCAGTCCAACACTGAAGCTTTCTTT.

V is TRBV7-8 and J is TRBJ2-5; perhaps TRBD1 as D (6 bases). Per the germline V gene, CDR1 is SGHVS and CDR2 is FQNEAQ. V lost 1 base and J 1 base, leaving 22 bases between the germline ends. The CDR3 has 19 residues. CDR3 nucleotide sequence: TGTGCCAGCAGCTTAGATACGTCTTCCGGGACACTGCTCCAAGAGACCCAGTACTTC. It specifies CASSLDTSSGTLLQETQYF.

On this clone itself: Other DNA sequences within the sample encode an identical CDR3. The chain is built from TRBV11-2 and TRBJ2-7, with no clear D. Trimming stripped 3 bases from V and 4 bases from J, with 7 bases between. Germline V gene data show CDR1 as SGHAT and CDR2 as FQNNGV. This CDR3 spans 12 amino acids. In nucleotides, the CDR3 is TGTGCCAGCAGCTTTTCGAGTTACGAGCAGTACTTC. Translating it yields CASSFSSYEQYF.

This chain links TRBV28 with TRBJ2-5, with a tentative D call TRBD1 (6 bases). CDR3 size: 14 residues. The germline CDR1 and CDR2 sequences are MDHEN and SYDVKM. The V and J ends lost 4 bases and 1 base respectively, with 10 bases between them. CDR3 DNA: TGTGCCAGCAGTTCAGGGGTCCCCCAAGAGACCCAGTACTTC. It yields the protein CASSSGVPQETQYF.